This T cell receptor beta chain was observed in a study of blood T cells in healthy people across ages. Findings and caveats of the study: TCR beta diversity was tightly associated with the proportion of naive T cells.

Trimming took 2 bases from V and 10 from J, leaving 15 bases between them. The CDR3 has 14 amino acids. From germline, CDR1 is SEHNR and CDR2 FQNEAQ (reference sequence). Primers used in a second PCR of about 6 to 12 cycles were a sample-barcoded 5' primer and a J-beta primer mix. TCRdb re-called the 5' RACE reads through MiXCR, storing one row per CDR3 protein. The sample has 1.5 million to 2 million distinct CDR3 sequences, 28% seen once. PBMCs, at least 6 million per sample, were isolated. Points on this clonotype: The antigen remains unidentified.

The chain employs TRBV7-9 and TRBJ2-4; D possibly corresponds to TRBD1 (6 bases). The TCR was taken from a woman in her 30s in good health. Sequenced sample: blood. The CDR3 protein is CASSLRDVGTIQYF. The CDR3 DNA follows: TGTGCCAGCAGCTTACGTGATGTCGGGACAATTCAGTACTTC. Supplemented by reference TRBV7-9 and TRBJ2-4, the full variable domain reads DTGVSQNPRHKITKRGQNVTFRCDPISEHNRLYWYRQTLGQGPEFLTYFQNEAQLEKSRLLSDRFSAERPKGSFSTLEIQRTEQGDSAMYLCASSLRDVGTIQYFGAGTRLSVL.